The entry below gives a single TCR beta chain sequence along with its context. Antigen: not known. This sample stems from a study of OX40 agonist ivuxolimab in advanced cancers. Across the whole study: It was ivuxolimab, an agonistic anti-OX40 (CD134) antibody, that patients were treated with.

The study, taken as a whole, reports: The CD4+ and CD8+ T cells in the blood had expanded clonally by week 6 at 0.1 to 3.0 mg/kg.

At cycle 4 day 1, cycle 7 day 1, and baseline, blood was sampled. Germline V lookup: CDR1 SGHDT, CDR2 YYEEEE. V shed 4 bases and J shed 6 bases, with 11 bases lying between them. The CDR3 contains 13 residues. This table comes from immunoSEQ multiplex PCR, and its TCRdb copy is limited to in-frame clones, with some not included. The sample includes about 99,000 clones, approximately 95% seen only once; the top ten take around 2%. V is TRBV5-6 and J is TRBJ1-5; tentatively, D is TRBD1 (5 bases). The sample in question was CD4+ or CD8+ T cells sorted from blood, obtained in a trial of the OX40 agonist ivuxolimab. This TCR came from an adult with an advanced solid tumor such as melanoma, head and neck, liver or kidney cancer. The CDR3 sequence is CASSPGPIQPQHF. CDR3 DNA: TGTGCCAGCAGCCCAGGGCCAATTCAGCCCCAGCATTTT.